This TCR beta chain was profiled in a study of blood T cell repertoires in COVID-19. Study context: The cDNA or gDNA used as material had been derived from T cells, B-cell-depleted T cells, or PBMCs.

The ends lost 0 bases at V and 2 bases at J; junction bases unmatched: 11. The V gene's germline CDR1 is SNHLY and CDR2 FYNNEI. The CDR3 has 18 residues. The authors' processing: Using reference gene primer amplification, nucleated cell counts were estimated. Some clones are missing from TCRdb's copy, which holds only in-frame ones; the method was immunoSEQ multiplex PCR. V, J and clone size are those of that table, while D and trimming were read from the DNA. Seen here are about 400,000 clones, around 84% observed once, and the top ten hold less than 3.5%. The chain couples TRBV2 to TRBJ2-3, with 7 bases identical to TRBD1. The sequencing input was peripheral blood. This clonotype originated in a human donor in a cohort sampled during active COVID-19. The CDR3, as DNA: TGTGCCAGCAGTGAAGCCGGGTGGCTCGGGACAGCCACAGATACGCAGTATTTT. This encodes CASSEAGWLGTATDTQYF.